The 30 T cell receptor beta chains presented below share a single source sample, sequenced in a study of blood T cell repertoires in COVID-19. Produced via immunoSEQ multiplex PCR; TCRdb's table is partial and in-frame only. Altogether 190,000 or so clones are present, about 90% being singletons, with the ten largest covering roughly 2.6%. Sequenced material: peripheral blood. The source is a man in his forties or fifties with active or convalescent COVID-19.

Here the CDR3 reads CAISESGRGRTEAFF. DNA of the CDR3: TGTGCCATCAGTGAGTCGGGTAGGGGAAGGACTGAAGCTTTCTTT. This chain connects TRBV10-3 to TRBJ1-1; D perhaps matches TRBD1 (5 bases). The CDR3 extends over 15 amino acids. Germline V gives CDR1 ENHRY, CDR2 SYGVKD. V lost 0 bases, J lost 5 bases, and 13 bases lay in between.

V and J are TRBV6-2 or TRBV6-3 and TRBJ2-7, with 10 bases matching TRBD1. V trimming: 2 bases; J trimming: 4 bases; junction bases outside the gene matches: 11. The CDR3 is made up of 17 amino acids. The germline V gene encodes CDR1 MNHEY and CDR2 SVGEGT. Here the CDR3 DNA reads TGTGCCAGCAGTTACGGACAGGGGGGCATTTTACGGTACGAGCAGTACTTC. This codes for CASSYGQGGILRYEQYF.

The rearrangement uses TRBV7-3 and TRBJ1-1; D remains unclear. Trimming took 5 bases from V and 0 from J, leaving 10 bases between them. The germline V gene has CDR1 SGHTA and CDR2 FQGTGA. The CDR3 length is 14 residues. CDR3 region: CASSPGTMNTEAFF. DNA of the CDR3: TGTGCCAGCAGCCCCGGAACTATGAACACTGAAGCTTTCTTT.

The V gene is TRBV4-1, the J gene TRBJ2-7; TRBD1 is a possible D gene (5 bases). Trimming shortened V by 4 bases and J by 3 bases, and 10 bases separated the two germline ends. This CDR3 comprises 13 residues. Germline V CDR1 and CDR2: MGHRA, YSYEKL. The CDR3 DNA follows: TGCGCCAGCAGCCCGAGACAGAACTACGAGCAGTACTTC. Protein: CASSPRQNYEQYF.

The gene calls are TRBV27 and TRBJ1-1; weak D call: TRBD1 (5 bases). The CDR3 loop spans 15 amino acids. Germline values: CDR1 MNHEY, CDR2 SMNVEV (reference sequence). Trimming cost V 11 bases and J 2 bases, with 21 bases left between them. CDR3 protein: CACEKGSHSNTEAFF. The CDR3 DNA reads as TGTGCCTGCGAGAAGGGGTCACATAGCAACACTGAAGCTTTCTTT.

J is TRBJ2-3 and V is TRBV7-6; TRBD2 matches 7 bases. CDR1 and CDR2 (germline): SGHVS, FNYEAQ. The CDR3 runs to 15 residues. The trim removed 6 bases at V and 2 bases at J, leaving 8 bases unmatched. CDR3 DNA: TGTGCCAGCAGACAGACTAGCTCTGCCACAGATACGCAGTATTTT. Its translation is CASRQTSSATDTQYF.

As regards this clone: A much larger clone lies one base from this, so it may be a read error. The DNA of the CDR3 is TGTGCCAGCAGCTTAGGGTCAGGGAACACCGGGGAGCTGTTTTTT. It encodes CASSLGSGNTGELFF. This rearrangement joins TRBV7-9 to TRBJ2-2; D is undetermined. Germline CDR1 reads SEHNR; CDR2 reads FQNEAQ (reference sequence). The CDR3 runs to 15 residues. V was shortened by 1 base and J by 1 base, with 7 bases between the two germline ends.

The chain carries TRBV2 and TRBJ2-4, with D perhaps matching TRBD1 (5 bases). Germline-derived CDR1 and CDR2 are SNHLY and FYNNEI. The CDR3 contains 12 residues. Trimming removed 6 bases from V and 3 bases from J, with 6 bases in between. The CDR3 loop reads CASSTGKNIQYF. The CDR3 DNA reads as TGTGCCAGCAGCACAGGCAAAAACATTCAGTACTTC.

The genes are TRBV11-2 and TRBJ2-7, with D unresolved. CDR3 length equals 14 residues. Trimming cost V 5 bases and J 3 bases, with 14 bases left between them. Germline V gene sequence: CDR1 SGHAT, CDR2 FQNNGV. The CDR3 DNA reads as TGTGCCAGCAGCCCCGACATATTTGGCTACGAGCAGTACTTC. Translating it yields CASSPDIFGYEQYF. The full variable domain, in which reference TRBV11-2 and TRBJ2-7 provide the parts outside the CDR3, is EAGVAQSPRYKIIEKRQSVAFWCNPISGHATLYWYQQILGQGPKLLIQFQNNGVVDDSQLPKDRFSAERLKGVDSTLKIQPAKLEDSAVYLCASSPDIFGYEQYFGPGTRLTVT.

The chain links TRBV6-5 to TRBJ2-7; possibly TRBD1 for D (6 bases). Per the germline V gene, CDR1 is MNHEY and CDR2 is SVGAGI. Trimming pared 9 bases from V and 0 bases from J, leaving 18 bases between. This CDR3 is 15 amino acids long. The CDR3 DNA is TGTGCCAGTCCCCCCAATGGACAGAGCTCCTACGAGCAGTACTTC. It specifies CASPPNGQSSYEQYF.

To note about this clone: The identical CDR3 is also encoded by other nucleotide sequences in the sample. J is TRBJ1-1 and V is TRBV6-2 or TRBV6-3; D unresolved. V lost 2 bases to trimming and J lost 2 bases, with 3 bases between them. The CDR3 is 12 residues long. The germline V gene has CDR1 MNHEY and CDR2 SVGEGT. The CDR3 nucleotides read TGTGCCAGCAGTTACACTAACACTGAAGCTTTCTTT. The encoded protein is CASSYTNTEAFF.

This clone was seen only once. The chain employs TRBV19 and TRBJ1-4; 11 bases fit TRBD1. CDR3 length: 14 residues. Per germline, CDR1 LNHDA and CDR2 SQIVND (reference sequence). With V trimmed by 5 bases and J by 8 bases, 4 bases remained unmatched. CDR3 in DNA: TGTGCCAGTAGTGTGGGACAGGGGGGAGAAAAACTGTTTTTT. This gives the protein CASSVGQGGEKLFF.

The genes are TRBV30 and TRBJ1-4, with 8 bases fitting TRBD1. The V gene's germline CDR1 is GTSNPN and CDR2 SVGIG (reference sequence). V lost 0 bases, J lost 8 bases, and 2 bases stayed unmatched. The CDR3 totals 13 residues. CDR3 in DNA: TGTGCCTGGAGTGTAACAGGGGGAGAAAAACTGTTTTTT. It specifies CAWSVTGGEKLFF.

The chain carries TRBV7-2 and TRBJ1-5; D gene ambiguous. This CDR3 is 13 amino acids long. Germline values: CDR1 SGHTA, CDR2 FQGNSA. The germline V and J ends were trimmed by 8 bases and 1 base, with 9 bases remaining between them. The CDR3 nucleotides read TGTGCCAGCGGAGATCTAAGCAATCAGCCCCAGCATTTT. Residues: CASGDLSNQPQHF.

The chain is built from TRBV11-1 and TRBJ1-2, with D possibly matching TRBD1 (6 bases). The CDR3 has 13 residues. The V and J ends lost 5 bases and 7 bases respectively, with 14 bases between them. Germline lookup yields CDR1 SGHAT and CDR2 FQDESV (reference sequence). This CDR3 reads CASSPAWGLGYTF. The CDR3 region has the DNA TGTGCCAGCAGCCCCGCCTGGGGGCTTGGCTACACCTTC. The whole variable domain, remainder taken from reference TRBV11-1 and TRBJ1-2, is EAEVAQSPRYKITEKSQAVAFWCDPISGHATLYWYRQILGQGPELLVQFQDESVVDDSQLPKDRFSAERLKGVDSTLKIQPAELGDSAMYLCASSPAWGLGYTFGSGTRLTVV.

This clone was counted once. The chain links TRBV19 to TRBJ1-5; 12 bases align to TRBD1. The CDR3 loop spans 20 amino acids. With 5 bases clipped from V and 0 bases from J, the junction kept 14 bases outside the gene matches. CDR1 LNHDA and CDR2 SQIVND come from the germline V gene (reference sequence). CDR3 amino acids: CASSHRDRGQTYHSNQPQHF. The CDR3 DNA reads TGTGCCAGTAGTCACCGGGACAGGGGGCAAACTTATCATAGCAATCAGCCCCAGCATTTT.

The chain uses TRBV5-5 and TRBJ2-5; weak D call: TRBD2 (5 bases). Trimming shortened V by 4 bases and J by 4 bases, and 17 bases separated the two germline ends. CDR1 and CDR2 from the germline V gene are SGHKS and YYEKEE (reference sequence). This CDR3 is built from 15 residues. The CDR3 DNA follows: TGTGCCAGCAGCGTTACCCCTAAAAGCGGAGAGACCCAGTACTTC. Translating gives CASSVTPKSGETQYF. The full variable domain, rest sourced from reference TRBV5-5 and TRBJ2-5, is DAGVTQSPTHLIKTRGQQVTLRCSPISGHKSVSWYQQVLGQGPQFIFQYYEKEERGRGNFPDRFSARQFPNYSSELNVNALLLGDSALYLCASSVTPKSGETQYFGPGTRLLVL.

This clone was seen only once. The chain uses TRBV3-1 (or the pseudogene TRBV3-2) and TRBJ2-3; no clear D. Trimming took off 2 bases at V and 4 bases at J, with 4 bases between the two ends. Germline CDR1 LGHDT, CDR2 YNNKEL (reference sequence). There are 12 residues in the CDR3. CDR3 sequence: CASSQISDTQYF. Written as DNA, the CDR3 is TGTGCCAGCAGCCAAATCTCAGATACGCAGTATTTT.

This chain joins TRBV30 and TRBJ1-1, with D perhaps matching TRBD1 (5 bases). Germline-derived CDR1 and CDR2 are GTSNPN and SVGIG (reference sequence). The CDR3 is made up of 14 amino acids. Trimming stripped 0 bases from V and 6 bases from J, with 14 bases between. The DNA for the CDR3 is TGTGCCTGGAGTGTACGGGGGGGGAGGGCTGAAGCTTTCTTT. Protein sequence: CAWSVRGGRAEAFF.

The chain uses TRBV11-2 and TRBJ2-7; 7 nucleotides agree with TRBD1. In germline, CDR1 is SGHAT, CDR2 FQNNGV. The V gene end was trimmed by 5 bases and the J gene end by 4 bases; junction bases not matched to a gene: 8. The CDR3 length is 14 residues. CDR3 sequence: CASSPRTGEYEQYF. The CDR3, as DNA: TGTGCCAGCAGCCCACGGACAGGCGAATACGAGCAGTACTTC.

In its sample, this clone ranks as medium-sized. This chain joins TRBV5-8 and TRBJ1-1, with D unclear. This CDR3 region has 14 residues. The germline V gene has CDR1 SGHTS and CDR2 YDEGEE. V was cut by 1 base and J by 0 bases, with 7 bases left in between. CDR3: CASSLTVMNTEAFF. For the CDR3, the DNA is TGTGCCAGCAGCTTGACGGTCATGAACACTGAAGCTTTCTTT.

The gene calls are TRBV6-5 and TRBJ2-5; a possible D gene is TRBD2 (5 bases). The CDR3 contains 13 residues. The ends were cut back, 2 bases at V and 5 bases at J, with 9 bases in the middle. The germline CDR1 and CDR2 sequences are MNHEY and SVGAGI. For the CDR3, the DNA is TGTGCCAGCAGTTACCCCGGGGTGGAGACCCAGTACTTC. Amino acid sequence: CASSYPGVETQYF.

This clone was seen a single time. The rearrangement joins TRBV7-2 to TRBJ2-7; no reliable D call. CDR3 size: 12 residues. V was clipped by 1 base and J by 9 bases, with 10 bases between them. Germline-derived CDR1 and CDR2 are SGHTA and FQGNSA. CDR3 loop: CASSLGSPGQYF. The CDR3 DNA sequence: TGTGCCAGCAGCTTAGGGTCCCCAGGGCAGTACTTC.

The chain employs TRBV29-1 and TRBJ1-1; a possible D gene is TRBD1 (5 bases). Germline V gene data show CDR1 as SQVTM and CDR2 as ANQGSEA. This CDR3 comprises 13 residues. V was pared by 4 bases and J by 6 bases, with 15 bases between. The CDR3 loop reads CSVAAGELAEAFF. CDR3 in DNA: TGCAGCGTTGCGGCGGGGGAGCTTGCTGAAGCTTTCTTT. The full variable domain, completed using reference TRBV29-1 and TRBJ1-1, is SAVISQKPSRDICQRGTSLTIQCQVDSQVTMMFWYRQQPGQSLTLIATANQGSEATYESGFVIDKFPISRPNLTFSTLTVSNMSPEDSSIYLCSVAAGELAEAFFGQGTRLTVV.

V usage is TRBV18 and J usage is TRBJ2-3; D is unresolved. V was clipped by 3 bases and J by 0 bases, with 7 bases between them. The CDR3 length is 14 residues. The V gene's germline CDR1 is KGHSH and CDR2 LQKENI. CDR3 loop: CASSPAASTDTQYF. CDR3 coding DNA: TGTGCCAGCTCACCGGCGGCTAGCACAGATACGCAGTATTTT.

The J gene is TRBJ1-2, the V gene TRBV7-8; 8 bases line up with TRBD1. Germline V CDR1 and CDR2: SGHVS, FQNEAQ. The V segment lost 5 bases and the J segment 4 bases; nucleotides outside the gene matches: 6. The CDR3 runs to 14 residues. Here the CDR3 reads CASSLTTGVYGYTF. CDR3 sequence (DNA): TGTGCCAGCAGCCTTACGACAGGGGTCTATGGCTACACCTTC.

The genes are TRBV25-1 and TRBJ1-4, with D possibly matching TRBD1 (5 bases). The CDR3 contains 17 residues. Germline V gene lookup returns CDR1 MGHDK and CDR2 SYGVNS. With 7 bases removed from V and 8 bases from J, the gap between germline ends came to 26 bases. CDR3 loop: CASTTKRVRVIREKLFF. For the CDR3, the DNA is TGTGCCAGCACTACCAAAAGGGTCAGGGTGATCAGGGAAAAACTGTTTTTT. Full variable domain (rest looked up from reference TRBV25-1 and TRBJ1-4): EADIYQTPRYLVIGTGKKITLECSQTMGHDKMYWYQQDPGMELHLIHYSYGVNSTEKGDLSSESTVSRIRTEHFPLTLESARPSHTSQYLCASTTKRVRVIREKLFFGSGTQLSVL.

This clone was observed once. The chain recombines TRBV3-1 (or the pseudogene TRBV3-2) with TRBJ1-1; D might be TRBD1 (5 bases). This CDR3 is 14 amino acids long. Trimming took off 4 bases at V and 2 bases at J, with 11 bases between the two ends. The germline gives CDR1 LGHDT, CDR2 YNNKEL (reference sequence). This CDR3 is CASSRVQGNTEAFF. CDR3 in DNA: TGTGCCAGCAGCCGTGTTCAGGGAAACACTGAAGCTTTCTTT.

The chain uses TRBV5-4 and TRBJ1-2; tentative D call: TRBD1 (5 bases). The CDR3 runs to 15 residues. Germline V gene lookup returns CDR1 SGHNT and CDR2 YYREEE (reference sequence). Trimming took off 4 bases at V and 2 bases at J, with 15 bases between the two ends. The CDR3 reads CASSPAGQVNYGYTF. CDR3 bases: TGTGCCAGCAGCCCGGCGGGGCAGGTAAACTATGGCTACACCTTC.

The sample holds one count of this clone. The V and J genes are TRBV3-1 (or the pseudogene TRBV3-2) and TRBJ2-5, with 8 positions matching TRBD2. J lost 1 base, V lost 2 bases, and 3 bases had no gene match. Looked up from germline, CDR1 is LGHDT and CDR2 is YNNKEL (reference sequence). The CDR3 has 15 amino acids. The CDR3 region is CASSQQGLVQETQYF. Written as DNA, the CDR3 is TGTGCCAGCAGCCAACAGGGACTAGTCCAAGAGACCCAGTACTTC.